Included here is one TCR beta chain sequence, with context. What it binds is unknown. The germline gene is not matched at one end of the junction; a read error may be the cause. These data originate in a study of CD8 T cells in Susac syndrome. Study-wide points: TCR sequencing and HLA analysis covered a relatively small number of individuals.

An input of roughly 0.45 to 1 ug of RNA was subjected to reverse transcription using random hexamers. TCRdb reprocessed the immunoSEQ multiplex PCR reads via MiXCR and lists one record per CDR3 protein. The profile covers tens of thousands of distinct CDR3 sequences, with around 93% appearing a single time and around 0.45% taken by the ten largest. The CDR3 totals 8 residues. Germline V gives CDR1 SSHAT, CDR2 FNYEAQ (reference sequence). Sequenced input: CD8+ T cells from PBMCs. J is TRBJ1-5 and V is TRBV7-7, with unresolved D. This receptor was identified in a human donor with Susac syndrome. For the CDR3, the DNA is TGTGCCAGCAGCTTAGTCGGATTT. Its translation is CASSLVGF.